The 17 T cell receptor beta chains below come from one sample, sequenced in a study of human T cells and chemical hapten exposure. TCRdb used MiXCR to reprocess the RACE reads, holding one entry per CDR3 protein. This sample has roughly 100,000 distinct CDR3 sequences; under 40% occur once, and the top ten carry around 2.8%. The time point denotes: patch test 3, about 24 weeks after DPC sensitization. Treatment of the sample: therapeutic diphenylcyclopropenone sensitization with weekly scalp DPC. Sample: whole blood, taken in connection with sensitization to the hapten diphenylcyclopropenone (DPC). All receptors come from a man aged 35 to 55 with alopecia areata. Some clones in this sample may be carry-over from other donors' samples.

The rearrangement joins TRBV9 to TRBJ1-1; D call uncertain. Trimming stripped 0 bases from V and 3 bases from J, with 12 bases between. Germline V gives CDR1 SGDLS, CDR2 YYNGEE. CDR3 size: 15 residues. The CDR3 coding sequence is TGTGCCAGCAGCGTAGACGAGGGTTTTTACACTGAAGCTTTCTTT. It translates to CASSVDEGFYTEAFF.

In this sample, this clonotype turned up a few times. V usage is TRBV6-1 and J usage is TRBJ2-1; 10 nucleotides match TRBD1. The length of the CDR3 is 15 residues. Per the germline V gene, CDR1 is MNHNS and CDR2 is SASEGT. V gave up 4 bases and J gave up 9 bases; unmatched junction bases: 9. The CDR3: CASSVRDRGLGEQFF. The DNA for the CDR3 is TGTGCCAGCAGTGTCCGGGACAGGGGTCTCGGTGAGCAGTTCTTC.

The genes are TRBV29-1 and TRBJ2-1; 8 bases map to TRBD1. CDR1 SQVTM and CDR2 ANQGSEA come from the germline V gene. V was clipped by 6 bases and J by 7 bases; unmatched bases: 8. The length of the CDR3 is 13 residues. CDR3 amino acids: CSVSGGAWNEQFF. The CDR3 DNA sequence: TGCAGCGTCTCAGGGGGCGCGTGGAATGAGCAGTTCTTC.

This clonotype was seen a few times. The chain couples TRBV20-1 to TRBJ2-3; TRBD2 matches at 9 bases. The germline CDR1 and CDR2 sequences are DFQATT and SNEGSKA (reference sequence). With V trimmed by 1 base and J by 1 base, 12 bases remained unmatched. This CDR3 region has 18 residues. CDR3 sequence (DNA): TGCAGTGCTAGAGTCCCTGGGGGTGGCGGGAGGGGCACAGATACGCAGTATTTT. Translating it yields CSARVPGGGGRGTDTQYF.

This clonotype was detected only a few times. The J gene is TRBJ2-3, the V gene TRBV28, with a weak D call TRBD1 (5 bases). V shed 3 bases and J shed 0 bases, with 10 bases lying between them. Germline CDR1 is MDHEN and CDR2 is SYDVKM. The CDR3 spans 15 residues. CDR3 in DNA: TGTGCCAGCAGTTTCCTACCAGGGAGCACAGATACGCAGTATTTT. It yields the protein CASSFLPGSTDTQYF.

This clonotype was counted only a few times. The rearrangement joins TRBV7-8 to TRBJ2-5; 7 positions agree with TRBD1. Trimming at V came to 3 bases and at J to 3 bases, leaving 7 bases not matched to a gene. Germline CDR1 reads SGHVS; CDR2 reads FQNEAQ. This CDR3 has 15 residues. The CDR3 sequence is CASSLRTDREETQYF. The CDR3 coding sequence is TGTGCCAGCAGCTTGAGAACCGACAGGGAAGAGACCCAGTACTTC. The full variable domain, completed using reference TRBV7-8 and TRBJ2-5, is GAGVSQSPRYKVAKRGQDVALRCDPISGHVSLFWYQQALGQGPEFLTYFQNEAQLDKSGLPSDRFFAERPEGSVSTLKIQRTQQEDSAVYLCASSLRTDREETQYFGPGTRLLVL.

This chain joins TRBV6-2 or TRBV6-3 and TRBJ2-3; tentatively, D is TRBD2 (5 bases). V was cut by 5 bases and J by 4 bases, with 16 bases left in between. CDR3 length: 15 amino acids. Per the germline V gene, CDR1 is MNHEY and CDR2 is SVGEGT. The CDR3 loop is CASSRLSYGADTQYF. Here the CDR3 DNA reads TGTGCCAGCAGTCGCTTGTCCTACGGGGCAGATACGCAGTATTTT.

For this clonotype: The limits of the CDR3 on the DNA are not certain, so only TCRdb's listed CDR3 is given. This rearrangement joins TRBV12-3 or TRBV12-4 to TRBJ2-3; TRBD2 is the table's D call and was not checked against the DNA. The CDR3 spans 22 residues, counting both ends. CDR3 region: CASSFRGRGLAGAREATDTQYF.

The table lists this clonotype with a few counts. V is TRBV7-2 and J is TRBJ2-3; D unclear. The V gene's germline CDR1 is SGHTA and CDR2 FQGNSA. This CDR3 comprises 12 residues. Deletions cut 3 bases from V and 5 bases from J, with 6 bases between. CDR3 amino acids: CASSLSIDTQYF. CDR3 DNA: TGTGCCAGCAGCTTGAGTATAGATACGCAGTATTTT.

V gene TRBV5-4 combines with J gene TRBJ2-4, with D hard to call. Germline V gene sequence: CDR1 SGHNT, CDR2 YYREEE (reference sequence). This CDR3 spans 14 amino acids. Trimming shortened V by 0 bases and J by 4 bases, and 8 bases separated the two germline ends. CDR3 DNA: TGTGCCAGCAGCTTGGAACCCGAGAAAAACATTCAGTACTTC. Translated, it gives CASSLEPEKNIQYF.

This chain joins TRBV5-5 and TRBJ2-7, with D perhaps TRBD1 (6 bases). Germline CDR1 and CDR2: SGHKS and YYEKEE (reference sequence). V was shortened by 3 bases and J by 2 bases, with 15 bases between the two germline ends. The length of the CDR3 is 15 residues. CDR3 in amino acids: CASSWDGQGPYEQYV. CDR3 bases: TGTGCCAGCAGCTGGGACGGGCAGGGGCCCTACGAGCAGTACGTC.

The chain has TRBV5-1 and TRBJ2-7; 9 bases match TRBD1. V dropped 1 base and J dropped 5; count of bases not matched to a gene: 4. The CDR3 length is 14 residues. CDR1 SGHRS and CDR2 YFSETQ come from the germline V gene. The DNA for the CDR3 is TGCGCCAGCAGCTTGACAGGGGGCAAGGACGAGCAGTACTTC. Protein: CASSLTGGKDEQYF.

The sample holds a few counts of this clonotype. The gene calls are TRBV29-1 and TRBJ2-4, with TRBD1 matching over 10 bases. The CDR3 spans 13 residues. Germline V gene lookup returns CDR1 SQVTM and CDR2 ANQGSEA. V shed 6 bases, J shed 10 bases, and the junction held 9 bases outside the gene matches. The CDR3 nucleotides are TGCAGCGTGGACTTGGGACAGGGGTCGATTCAGTACTTC. Protein sequence: CSVDLGQGSIQYF.

This clonotype showed up just a few times. CDR3: CASSADMNYGYTF. CDR3 nucleotides: TGTGCCAGCAGTGCGGACATGAACTATGGCTACACCTTC. The rearrangement uses TRBV28 and TRBJ1-2; the D gene is possibly TRBD1 (5 bases). The CDR3 has 13 amino acids. V lost 5 bases and J 2 bases, leaving 9 bases between the germline ends. The germline V gene encodes CDR1 MDHEN and CDR2 SYDVKM.

The V and J genes are TRBV5-1 and TRBJ2-1; possibly TRBD2 for D (6 bases). The CDR3 loop spans 15 amino acids. V shed 1 base and J shed 3 bases, with 11 bases lying between them. Germline V gene sequence: CDR1 SGHRS, CDR2 YFSETQ. As DNA, the CDR3 is TGCGCCAGCAGCTTGTGGCGGGGAAACTACAATGAGCAGTTCTTC. Translation: CASSLWRGNYNEQFF.

A few counts support this clonotype. V gene TRBV28 combines with J gene TRBJ2-7, with 9 nucleotides matching TRBD1. CDR3 length equals 15 residues. V lost 6 bases, J lost 3 bases, and 9 bases stayed unmatched. Germline loops: CDR1 MDHEN, CDR2 SYDVKM. This CDR3 reads CASRKRTGVVYEQYF. CDR3 DNA: TGTGCCAGCAGAAAAAGGACAGGGGTCGTCTACGAGCAGTACTTC.

The V call is TRBV7-8, the J call TRBJ2-3; 10 bases are shared with TRBD2. This CDR3 comprises 17 residues. The V and J ends lost 3 bases and 5 bases, in that order; junction bases with no gene match: 11. The germline CDR1 and CDR2 sequences are SGHVS and FQNEAQ. The CDR3 protein is CASSFWPSGRSGDTQYF. The CDR3 DNA reads as TGTGCCAGCAGCTTTTGGCCTAGCGGGAGAAGTGGAGATACGCAGTATTTT. The full variable domain, in which reference TRBV7-8 and TRBJ2-3 provide the parts outside the CDR3, is GAGVSQSPRYKVAKRGQDVALRCDPISGHVSLFWYQQALGQGPEFLTYFQNEAQLDKSGLPSDRFFAERPEGSVSTLKIQRTQQEDSAVYLCASSFWPSGRSGDTQYFGPGTRLTVL.